This is a list of T cell receptor beta chains from one sample in a study of cytomegalovirus exposure and HLA in healthy donors. Assay used: immunoSEQ multiplex PCR; TCRdb lists only in-frame clones, some missing. The sample gives 100,000 to 150,000 clones, approximately 81% of which show up once; 4% is in the top ten. Input material: PBMCs. These TCRs come from a man younger than 30 in good health and CMV-seropositive. CDR3s include the opening cysteine and the closing phenylalanine or tryptophan. A D gene is named only where the DNA matches it firmly. The size field is filled for only some rows; it gives once, few, many or a size class.

clone size	D gene	J gene	V gene	CDR3 protein	CDR3 DNA
.	.	TRBJ1-1	TRBV7-9	CASSFRDSNTEAFF	TGTGCCAGCAGCTTTCGGGATTCGAACACTGAAGCTTTCTTT
few	.	TRBJ1-2	TRBV30	CAWRAGAFGYTF	TGTGCCTGGAGGGCGGGGGCTTTTGGCTACACCTTC
.	TRBD1	TRBJ2-2	TRBV5-6	CASSLGQWGQVNTGELFF	TGTGCCAGCAGCTTGGGCCAGTGGGGACAGGTGAACACCGGGGAGCTGTTTTTT
.	TRBD2	TRBJ2-3	TRBV7-2	CASSPRDYDTDTQYF	TGTGCCAGCAGCCCCCGGGACTATGACACAGATACGCAGTATTTT
few	.	TRBJ2-7	TRBV27	CASSLGRAYEQYF	TGTGCCAGCAGTTTGGGGCGAGCCTACGAGCAGTACTTC
once	TRBD1	TRBJ2-5	TRBV7-9	CSSSLVGGRASGTQYF	TGTTCCAGCAGCTTAGTAGGGGGCAGGGCGTCCGGGACCCAGTACTTC
.	.	TRBJ1-6	TRBV25-1	CASRESGYNSPLHF	TGTGCCAGCAGAGAGTCAGGGTATAATTCACCCCTCCACTTT
.	.	TRBJ2-5	TRBV15	CATSRGLETQYF	TGTGCCACCAGCAGGGGGCTGGAGACCCAGTACTTC
few	TRBD1	TRBJ2-1	TRBV2	CASSRTGGNEQFF	TGTGCCAGCAGTCGTACAGGGGGCAATGAGCAGTTCTTC
.	.	TRBJ2-7	TRBV5-1	CASSLEGPYEQYF	TGCGCCAGCAGCTTGGAGGGGCCTTACGAGCAGTACTTC
.	TRBD1	TRBJ2-7	TRBV4-1	CASSPPTGTGEGYEQYF	TGCGCCAGCAGCCCCCCGACCGGGACAGGGGAGGGCTACGAGCAGTACTTC
.	TRBD1	TRBJ2-7	TRBV7-2	CASSLSGTAAREQYF	TGTGCCAGCAGCTTATCAGGGACAGCTGCGCGCGAGCAGTACTTC
.	TRBD2	TRBJ2-1	TRBV9	CASSVGLAGFDEQFF	TGTGCCAGCAGCGTAGGGTTAGCGGGATTTGATGAGCAGTTCTTC
few	.	TRBJ1-4	TRBV11-2	CASSLGAEKLFF	TGTGCCAGCAGCTTGGGAGCCGAAAAACTGTTTTTT
few	.	TRBJ2-7	TRBV7-2	CASSRISSREQYF	TGTGCCAGCAGTCGCATCTCCTCTAGGGAGCAGTACTTC
.	.	TRBJ2-5	TRBV11-2	CASSLTSFVTQYF	TGTGCCAGCAGTTTAACTAGCTTCGTGACCCAGTACTTC
once	TRBD2	TRBJ2-7	TRBV15	CATSRDVSGIKEQYF	TGTGCCACCAGCAGAGATGTAAGCGGGATAAAGGAGCAGTACTTC
.	.	TRBJ1-2	TRBV7-9	CASSRHDRTFGGYTF	TGTGCCAGCAGCCGACATGACAGAACTTTCGGTGGCTACACCTTC
few	.	TRBJ1-1	TRBV10-1	CASSAGSAVNTEAFF	TGCGCCAGCAGTGCCGGGTCGGCCGTGAACACTGAAGCTTTCTTT
.	TRBD1	TRBJ1-5	TRBV6-5	CASRSSTGPYQPQHF	TGTGCCAGCAGATCTTCGACAGGGCCTTACCAGCCCCAGCATTTT
.	.	TRBJ1-2	TRBV5-5	CASSGQTYREGYTF	TGTGCCAGCAGCGGGCAGACCTACAGGGAGGGCTACACCTTC
.	.	TRBJ1-6	TRBV7-9	CASSLQSDGLYNSPLHF	TGTGCCAGCAGCTTACAGTCAGATGGACTGTATAATTCACCCCTCCACTTT
.	TRBD2	TRBJ2-1	TRBV6-1	CASGLAGVSNEQFF	TGTGCCAGTGGACTGGCGGGAGTATCCAATGAGCAGTTCTTC
.	TRBD1	TRBJ2-7	TRBV5-1	CASSLDRQGNEQYF	TGCGCCAGCAGCTTGGACAGACAGGGGAACGAGCAGTACTTC
.	TRBD2	TRBJ2-7	TRBV2	CASSLAETRRYEQYF	TGTGCCAGCAGTCTAGCGGAAACACGCCGCTACGAGCAGTACTTC
once	.	TRBJ2-2	TRBV7-6	CASSLLDLPHGELFF	TGTGCCAGCAGCTTATTAGACTTGCCTCACGGGGAGCTGTTTTTT
few	.	TRBJ1-3	TRBV27	CASRARGFGNTIYF	TGTGCCAGCAGAGCCAGGGGTTTTGGAAACACCATATATTTT
.	TRBD2	TRBJ2-5	TRBV5-1	CASSPEGLAGEETQYF	TGCGCCAGCAGCCCGGAAGGACTAGCGGGAGAAGAGACCCAGTACTTC
.	TRBD2	TRBJ2-1	TRBV7-6	CASSLSGGRNEQFF	TGTGCCAGCAGCTTATCGGGGGGTCGCAATGAGCAGTTCTTC
.	TRBD2	TRBJ2-1	TRBV11-3	CASSLGAGDEQFF	TGTGCCAGCAGCTTAGGTGCGGGGGATGAGCAGTTCTTC
once	TRBD1	TRBJ2-7	TRBV5-1	CASSLGGQGSLAYEQYF	TGCGCCAGCAGCTTGGGGGGACAGGGAAGTCTAGCCTACGAGCAGTACTTC
.	.	TRBJ2-7	TRBV4-3	CASSQDPTDLYEQYF	TGCGCCAGCAGCCAAGATCCGACAGACCTCTACGAGCAGTACTTC
.	.	TRBJ1-4	TRBV7-2	CASSLAAVSEKLFF	TGTGCCAGCAGCTTAGCGGCAGTATCTGAAAAACTGTTTTTT
.	.	TRBJ2-7	TRBV5-1	CASSLAGSAYEQYF	TGCGCCAGCAGCTTGGCCGGGAGCGCCTACGAGCAGTACTTC
.	.	TRBJ2-3	TRBV30	CAWSVLLAVGDTQYF	TGTGCCTGGAGTGTACTACTAGCAGTAGGAGATACGCAGTATTTT
once	TRBD1	TRBJ2-7	TRBV6-5	CASRLDRDSYEQYF	TGTGCCAGCAGACTGGACAGGGACTCCTACGAGCAGTACTTC
.	.	TRBJ1-6	TRBV7-9	CSSSLAMPGVNSPLHF	TGTTCCAGCAGCTTAGCGATGCCAGGGGTTAATTCACCCCTCCACTTT
.	.	TRBJ1-5	TRBV7-2	CASSLQNQPQHF	TGTGCCAGCAGCTTACAAAATCAGCCCCAGCATTTT
.	TRBD2	TRBJ2-3	TRBV5-1	CASSPNLRAGVQDTQYF	TGCGCCAGCAGCCCTAACCTGCGAGCGGGGGTTCAAGATACGCAGTATTTT
.	TRBD2	TRBJ2-3	TRBV5-8	CASSFHLSGGADTQYF	TGTGCCAGCAGCTTCCACCTAAGCGGGGGGGCAGATACGCAGTATTTT
.	.	TRBJ1-5	TRBV30	CAWSGPFNDQPQHF	TGTGCCTGGAGTGGGCCATTCAACGATCAGCCCCAGCATTTT
few	.	TRBJ2-2	TRBV4-3	CASSQRGGLTGELFF	TGCGCCAGCAGCCAGAGGGGGGGGCTCACCGGGGAGCTGTTTTTT
.	.	TRBJ1-2	TRBV6-5	CASSYGGTHGYTF	TGTGCCAGCAGTTATGGGGGGACTCATGGCTACACCTTC
.	.	TRBJ1-2	TRBV19	CASSGGVGPYGYTF	TGTGCCAGTAGTGGGGGGGTCGGCCCCTATGGCTACACCTTC